This TCR beta chain was sequenced in a study of PD-1 blockade in classical Hodgkin lymphoma. The study's findings and limits: Causes of the repertoire differences remain undefined, possibly disease activity or prior therapy. Prior to therapy, complete responders displayed diversity much like that of newly diagnosed patients.

A word on this clone: Its antigen is undetermined.

Relapses following autologous stem cell transplantation were seen in all patients, with brentuximab vedotin exposure varying. Libraries were prepared by immunoSEQ multiplex PCR; TCRdb keeps only in-frame clonotypes and omits some of them. The sample gives roughly 150,000 clones, 78% of which show up once; approximately 9.6% is in the top ten. The CDR3 has 15 residues. Trimming cost V 6 bases and J 6 bases, with 17 bases left between them. Germline V gives CDR1 MDHEN, CDR2 SYDVKM. The sequence came from a human donor with classical Hodgkin lymphoma. The sample here was peripheral blood mononuclear cells (PBMCs), taken before the second cycle of nivolumab. The chain recombines TRBV28 with TRBJ2-2; D remains ambiguous. The CDR3 spells CASSRGRAPPGELFF. CDR3 bases: TGTGCCAGCAGCCGAGGACGAGCTCCCCCCGGGGAGCTGTTTTTT.